The rows below give T cell receptor beta chains drawn from one sample of a study of blood T cells in healthy people across ages. TCRdb itself ran the 5' RACE reads through MiXCR, one entry per CDR3 protein. The data hold about 1 million distinct CDR3 sequences, with under 55% observed a single time. The sequencing sample was made of blood. These receptors all stem from a woman aged 55 to 70 in good health. Both conserved end residues are part of each CDR3. The D gene is left open where the match is weak. Not every row has a clone size; where given, it reads once, few, many or a size class.

TRBV27	TRBJ2-1	NA	NA	CASSQTSWRGNEQFF	TGTGCCAGCAGTCAGACTAGCTGGAGGGGGAATGAGCAGTTCTTC
TRBV5-1	TRBJ2-7	few	TRBD2	CASSLEGTRGVEQYF	TGCGCCAGCAGCTTGGAAGGGACTAGGGGTGTCGAGCAGTACTTC
TRBV3-1	TRBJ2-7	many	TRBD1	CASSRGQDYEQYF	TGTGCCAGCAGCCGGGGACAGGACTACGAGCAGTACTTC
TRBV10-3	TRBJ2-7	NA	NA	CAIVGDSYEQYF	TGTGCCATCGTAGGTGACTCCTACGAGCAGTACTTC
TRBV28	TRBJ2-7	NA	TRBD2	CASIRAGDYEQYF	TGTGCCAGCATTAGGGCGGGGGACTACGAGCAGTACTTC
TRBV7-6	TRBJ2-1	NA	TRBD1	CASSRTGVRGYNEQFF	TGTGCCAGCAGCCGGACAGGAGTCAGGGGGTACAATGAGCAGTTCTTC
TRBV12-3/TRBV12-4	TRBJ2-1	NA	TRBD2	CATHGAGASEQFF	TGTGCCACTCATGGAGCGGGAGCAAGTGAGCAGTTCTTC
TRBV18	TRBJ2-4	NA	NA	CASSPSLVGRLAKNIQYF	TGTGCCAGCTCACCATCTCTTGTGGGGCGACTAGCCAAAAACATTCAGTACTTC
TRBV5-1	TRBJ1-1	NA	NA	CASSLEGVGTEAFF	TGCGCCAGCAGCTTGGAAGGTGTTGGCACTGAAGCTTTCTTT
TRBV5-1	TRBJ2-7	few	NA	CASSPSSSAYEQYF	TGCGCCAGCAGCCCCTCGTCGTCCGCCTACGAGCAGTACTTC
TRBV5-5	TRBJ2-3	few	TRBD2	CASSLDREGRWDTQYF	TGTGCCAGCAGCTTGGACCGGGAGGGCCGGTGGGATACGCAGTATTTT
TRBV6-2/TRBV6-3	TRBJ2-7	NA	NA	CASSYLEYNEQYF	TGTGCCAGCAGTTACTTGGAATACAATGAGCAGTACTTC
TRBV27	TRBJ2-1	NA	TRBD2	CASSHPGTSGASSYNEQFF	TGTGCCAGCAGTCATCCCGGGACTAGCGGAGCGAGCTCCTACAATGAGCAGTTCTTC
TRBV11-3	TRBJ2-3	NA	NA	CASSSTIGGRTDTQYF	TGTGCCAGCAGCTCTACCATAGGGGGGAGGACAGATACGCAGTATTTT
TRBV20-1	TRBJ2-1	NA	TRBD1	CSGTGSGNEQFF	TGCTCCGGGACAGGGAGTGGGAATGAGCAGTTCTTC
TRBV5-1	TRBJ2-7	few	TRBD2	CASSKSETSGSIEQYF	TGCGCCAGCAGCAAATCTGAGACTAGCGGGAGTATCGAGCAGTACTTC
TRBV29-1	TRBJ2-5	NA	NA	CSVRATTQETQYF	TGCAGCGTTCGGGCAACCACTCAAGAGACCCAGTACTTC
TRBV9	TRBJ2-5	few	NA	CASSGSRIGGQETQYF	TGTGCCAGCAGCGGGTCGAGGATCGGGGGCCAAGAGACCCAGTACTTC
TRBV29-1	TRBJ1-5	NA	NA	CSVEEEGFGTASSQHF	TGCAGCGTTGAAGAGGAGGGCTTCGGGACCGCCTCGTCCCAGCATTTT
TRBV18	TRBJ2-3	NA	TRBD2	CASSGGAGVLAADTQYF	TGTGCCAGCTCCGGCGGTGCGGGAGTTCTTGCTGCAGATACGCAGTATTTT
TRBV9	TRBJ2-1	few	TRBD2	CASSVRGLAGYNEQFF	TGTGCCAGCAGCGTCCGTGGACTAGCGGGATACAATGAGCAGTTCTTC